This TCR beta chain was captured in a study of regulatory T cells in long-lasting Graves disease. Time point noted: persistent/refractory GD, antithyroid drugs over 5 years with positive TRAb. Following extraction of RNA from PBMCs, that RNA was used to make the TCR library. Study conclusions and caveats: Under persistent disease, TRBV28, TRBJ1-2 and TRBJ2-5 were used preferentially.

Investigators prepared the TCR beta libraries by applying iRepertoire HTBI primers and Arm-PCR of CDR3 regions. TCRdb independently ran MiXCR on the multiplex PCR reads; one entry per CDR3 protein. The sample lists some 330,000 distinct CDR3 sequences; approximately 25% were seen once. This clonotype showed up many times. Its antigen is still unknown. Trimming shortened V by 0 bases and J by 3 bases, and 10 bases separated the two germline ends. Germline V gives CDR1 SGHRS, CDR2 YFSETQ. This CDR3 has 14 amino acids. The receptor comes from a woman aged 40-49 years with Graves disease. The chain couples TRBV5-1 to TRBJ2-7; D perhaps matches TRBD2 (5 bases). Sequenced here: peripheral blood mononuclear cells (PBMCs), sampled when the disease was refractory, from a patient treated with antithyroid drugs. The CDR3 loop is CASSLDGIIYEQYF. CDR3 nucleotide sequence: TGCGCCAGCAGCTTGGACGGGATCATCTACGAGCAGTACTTC.